This TCR beta chain was documented in a study of blood T cell repertoires in COVID-19. As processed by the authors: Nucleated cell number was recorded as an estimate derived from reference gene primer amplification. TCRdb's table, derived via immunoSEQ multiplex PCR, lists solely in-frame clones and lacks some. V and J calls and clone size are given by that table; D and trimming were obtained from the DNA. The sample records about 100,000 clones, 65% to 90% being singletons. This receptor was identified in a man in his sixties with acute or convalescent COVID-19. The sample taken for sequencing was peripheral blood.

In DNA, the CDR3 is TGTGCCAGCAGCTTACCGGGTAACTATGGCTACACCTTC. Its protein is CASSLPGNYGYTF. The chain is built from TRBV7-9 and TRBJ1-2; no firm D call. The V gene lost 2 bases and the J gene lost 1 base, with 5 bases spanning the gap. CDR1 and CDR2 (germline): SEHNR, FQNEAQ (reference sequence). This CDR3 is built from 13 residues.